This TCR beta chain was profiled in a study of spatial heterogeneity in lung cancer. Overall study results and limits: Expanded intratumoral alpha and beta TCR counts tracked tumor mutation counts.

Described time point: sample taken at primary tumor resection. There were 75 or so donors, all of them untreated patients with early-stage non-small cell lung cancer. Extraction of whole RNA from tumor, nontumor lung or frozen PBMC preceded unsorted sequencing. TCRdb ran MiXCR on the 5' RACE reads and lists one entry per CDR3 protein. The repertoire holds 6,500 to 8,000 distinct CDR3 sequences, with less than 3.5% as singletons. This clonotype qualifies as medium-sized. Its antigen remains unknown. V lost 2 bases and J lost 3, with 10 bases in between. This CDR3 contains 14 residues. Germline CDR1 is KGHSH and CDR2 is LQKENI.

J is TRBJ1-1 and V is TRBV18; tentatively, D is TRBD1 (5 bases). The source is a male donor with early-stage non-small cell lung cancer. The sample consisted of lung tumor tissue, taken at surgery. The CDR3 DNA reads TGTGCCAGCTCACCATACCGGGGGTACACTGAAGCTTTCTTT. The encoded protein is CASSPYRGYTEAFF.